This TCR beta chain was captured by sequencing in a study of post-analysis software for immune sequencing data. Whole-study findings and limits: Patients showed TRBV5-6, TRBV5-1 and TRBV20-1 among five TRBV segments more frequent than in controls.

A remark on this clonotype: Its antigen is unidentified.

This CDR3 has 16 amino acids. Between the trimmed V and J ends, which lost 3 bases and 4 bases, there was a span of 19 bases. Germline V lookup: CDR1 SGHRS, CDR2 YFSETQ. Unique molecular identifiers featured in each of the TCR beta cDNA libraries. T cells numbering about 0.9 to 10 million yielded cDNA molecules that totaled roughly 0.5 million. TCRdb analysed the PCR reads with MiXCR anew, one entry per CDR3 protein. This sample carries about 400,000 distinct CDR3 sequences, approximately 38% of them seen once, and the ten largest clones take around an eighth. The V and J genes are TRBV5-1 and TRBJ1-1; the D is unclear. The clonotype comes from a girl aged 5 to 17 with multiple sclerosis. The sequencing input was blood. The CDR3 DNA sequence: TGCGCCAGCAGCTCCTCGGGCGGCCACCAGCCCACTGAAGCTTTCTTT. Protein product: CASSSSGGHQPTEAFF. Full variable domain (rest looked up from reference TRBV5-1 and TRBJ1-1): KAGVTQTPRYLIKTRGQQVTLSCSPISGHRSVSWYQQTPGQGLQFLFEYFSETQRNKGNFPGRFSGRQFSNSRSEMNVSTLELGDSALYLCASSSSGGHQPTEAFFGQGTRLTVV.